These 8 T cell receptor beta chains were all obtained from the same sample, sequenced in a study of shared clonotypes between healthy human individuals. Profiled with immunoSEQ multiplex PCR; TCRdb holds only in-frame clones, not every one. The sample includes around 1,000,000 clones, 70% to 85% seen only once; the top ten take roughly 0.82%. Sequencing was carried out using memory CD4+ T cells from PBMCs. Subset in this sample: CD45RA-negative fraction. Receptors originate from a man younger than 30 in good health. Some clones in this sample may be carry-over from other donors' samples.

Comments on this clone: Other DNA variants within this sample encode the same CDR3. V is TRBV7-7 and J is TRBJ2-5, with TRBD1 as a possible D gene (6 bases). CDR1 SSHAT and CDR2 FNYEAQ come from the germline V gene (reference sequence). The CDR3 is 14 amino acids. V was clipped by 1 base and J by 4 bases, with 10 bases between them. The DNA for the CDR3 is TGTGCCAGCAGCTTAGGTGGCAGGGGAGAGACCCAGTACTTC. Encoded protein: CASSLGGRGETQYF.

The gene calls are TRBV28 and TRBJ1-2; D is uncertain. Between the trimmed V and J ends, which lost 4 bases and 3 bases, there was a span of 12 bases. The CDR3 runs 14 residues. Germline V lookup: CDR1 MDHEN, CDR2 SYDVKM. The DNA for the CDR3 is TGTGCCAGCAGTTACGACATATCGGACTATGGCTACACCTTC. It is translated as CASSYDISDYGYTF.

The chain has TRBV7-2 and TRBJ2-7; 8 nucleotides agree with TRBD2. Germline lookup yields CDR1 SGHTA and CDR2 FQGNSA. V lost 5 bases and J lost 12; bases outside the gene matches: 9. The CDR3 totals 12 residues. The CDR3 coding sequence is TGTGCCAGCAGCCACGGGACTAGTTGGGCGTACTTC. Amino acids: CASSHGTSWAYF.

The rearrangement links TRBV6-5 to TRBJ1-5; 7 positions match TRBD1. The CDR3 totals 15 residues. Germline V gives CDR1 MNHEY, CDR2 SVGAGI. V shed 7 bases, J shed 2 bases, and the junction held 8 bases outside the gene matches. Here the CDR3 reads CASTSSGTGNQPQHF. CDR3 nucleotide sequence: TGTGCCAGCACCTCCTCCGGGACAGGCAATCAGCCCCAGCATTTT.

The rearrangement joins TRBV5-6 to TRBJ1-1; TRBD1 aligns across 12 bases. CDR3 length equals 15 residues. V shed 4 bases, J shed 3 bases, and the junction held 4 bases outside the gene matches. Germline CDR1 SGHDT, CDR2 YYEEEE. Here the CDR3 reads CASSRGTGGDTEAFF. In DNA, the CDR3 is TGTGCCAGCAGCCGAGGGACAGGGGGCGACACTGAAGCTTTCTTT.

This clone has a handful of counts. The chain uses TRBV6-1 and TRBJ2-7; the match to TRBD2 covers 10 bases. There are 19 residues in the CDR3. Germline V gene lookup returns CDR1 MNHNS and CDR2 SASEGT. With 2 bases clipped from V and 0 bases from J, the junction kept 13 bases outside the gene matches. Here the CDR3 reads CASSERGLASKRSSYEQYF. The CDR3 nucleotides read TGTGCCAGCAGTGAAAGGGGACTAGCGTCAAAAAGGAGCTCCTACGAGCAGTACTTC.

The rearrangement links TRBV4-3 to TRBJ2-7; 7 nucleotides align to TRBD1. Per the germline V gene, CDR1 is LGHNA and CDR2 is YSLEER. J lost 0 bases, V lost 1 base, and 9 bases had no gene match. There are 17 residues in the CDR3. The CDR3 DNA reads TGCGCCAGCAGCCAAGGGGGACAGTGTACCATCTCCTACGAGCAGTACTTC. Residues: CASSQGGQCTISYEQYF.

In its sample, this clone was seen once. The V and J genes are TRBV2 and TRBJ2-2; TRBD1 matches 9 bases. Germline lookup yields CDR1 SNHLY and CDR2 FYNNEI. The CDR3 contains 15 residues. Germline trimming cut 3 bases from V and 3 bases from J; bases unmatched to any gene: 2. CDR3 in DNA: TGTGCCAGCAGTGAGGACAGGGGTCACACCGGGGAGCTGTTTTTT. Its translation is CASSEDRGHTGELFF.